The clone carrying this T cell receptor beta chain was found many times. The sample is drawn from a study of neurological immune-mediated disorders. Germline assignment: CDR1 SGHTA and CDR2 FQGTGA. CDR3 length: 14 amino acids. The V end was cut by 4 bases, the J end by 1 base, with 10 bases between. MiXCR, applied by TCRdb to the 5' RACE reads, yields one record per CDR3 protein. The sample includes around 79,000 distinct CDR3 sequences, less than 15% of them seen just once. 2 million PBMCs stored at -80 C were the source of the unsorted libraries. Sequenced material: PBMCs. This TCR was recovered from a woman in her 50s in good health. This chain connects TRBV7-3 to TRBJ1-1, with D perhaps matching TRBD1 (6 bases). CDR3 DNA sequence: TGTGCCAGCAGCTCCCAGGGGACGAACACTGAAGCTTTCTTT. It translates to CASSSQGTNTEAFF. The whole variable domain, remainder taken from reference TRBV7-3 and TRBJ1-1, is GAGVSQTPSNKVTEKGKYVELRCDPISGHTALYWYRQSLGQGPEFLIYFQGTGAADDSGLPNDRFFAVRPEGSVSTLKIQRTERGDSAVYLCASSSQGTNTEAFFGQGTRLTVV.